The T cell receptor beta chain described here comes from a study of OX40 agonist ivuxolimab in advanced cancers. Turning to the overall study: Ivuxolimab was a fully human IgG2 agonistic monoclonal antibody targeting the costimulatory receptor OX40 (CD134). Intravenous ivuxolimab was administered to patients every 2 weeks at six dose levels: 0.01, 0.1, 0.3, 1.5, 3 and 10 mg/kg. Three dose-escalation patients achieved partial responses, one with hepatocellular carcinoma and two with cutaneous melanoma. Of the approximately 50 dose-escalation patients, hepatocellular carcinoma was present in about 20, melanoma in approximately 15, renal cell carcinoma in 9 and head and neck cancer in 9. The paper reports the monotherapy dose-escalation portion (N of about 51 patients) of the phase I ivuxolimab trial. Patients were allowed to have had prior anti-PD-1, anti-PD-L1 or anti-CTLA-4 therapy, and approximately 40% of the dose-escalation patients had been treated with checkpoint inhibitors. The purpose of peripheral TCRbeta sequencing was to test whether ivuxolimab changed TCR sequence diversity and led to clonal T-cell expansion. In the dose-escalation cohort, 82.7% of patients were male, and the mean age was roughly 60 years with a range of roughly 23 to 90.

Measured from the cysteine to the phenylalanine, the CDR3 is 15 residues long. Only CDR3 DNA remains: 45 bases, in frame from the first base. The germline V gene encodes CDR1 SGHTS and CDR2 YDEGEE. V has 5 bases trimmed and J has 2 bases trimmed; junction bases matching no gene number 10. The trial excluded patients who had a history of autoimmune disease or were on systemic immunosuppression. Peripheral blood for TCR sequencing was collected from all dose cohorts at baseline, on cycle 4 day 1, and on cycle 7 day 1. Samples were obtained from an open-label, multicenter, first-in-human phase I dose-escalation trial of ivuxolimab. Adults with locally advanced or metastatic head and neck squamous cell, hepatocellular, melanoma or renal cell carcinoma were enrolled in the trial. CD4+ and CD8+ T cells were sorted separately from peripheral blood before TCR sequencing. Study-wide findings and limitations: Low levels of normalized T-cell clonal expansion were also seen in some patients who did not respond. The antigen specificity of the peripheral T cells that underwent clonal expansion was not determined. At doses of 0.1 to 3.0 mg/kg, clonal expansion of both CD4+ and CD8+ blood T cells was observed from baseline to week 6. On average, CD8+ T cells showed more expanded clones than CD4+ T cells after ivuxolimab. In the 0.1-3.0 mg/kg groups, partial responders were among the patients with the lowest normalized peripheral clonal expansion, particularly in CD8+ T cells.

In the case of this clone: Its antigen specificity is not known. No much larger clonotype is one base removed from it; base qualities were not supplied.

Genomic DNA was extracted from sorted cells for sequencing of the TCRbeta CDR3 region. TCRbeta CDR3 regions were sequenced using the immunoSEQ Assay. TCRdb stores this immuneACCESS table with in-frame sequences only. Part of the clones is absent; in the studies checked, under half of the shortfall reflects unresolved V genes, and no reason is known for the rest. The sample includes roughly 30,000 clones, with approximately 80% observed a single time. The ten largest clones represent less than 25% of the sample. The starting material was CD4+ or CD8+ T cells sorted from blood, obtained in a trial of the OX40 agonist ivuxolimab. The rearrangement combines TRBV5-8 with TRBJ2-7, with TRBD2 matching 7 junction bases. The clonotype was recovered from an adult with an advanced solid tumor such as melanoma, head and neck, liver or kidney cancer. The CDR3 region reads CASSEGGALTYEQYF. The nucleotides are TGTGCCAGCAGTGAGGGAGGGGCCCTAACCTACGAGCAGTACTTC.